Listed below are T cell receptor beta chains from one sample, sequenced in a study of T cell responses to AZD1222 COVID-19 vaccine. The table came from immunoSEQ multiplex PCR; TCRdb's copy has only in-frame clones and leaves some out. The table records 100,000 to 150,000 clones, more than 75% of them present only once. The source material was peripheral blood, sampled 28 days after the second AZD1222 dose. The receptors were sampled from an adult who received the AZD1222 COVID-19 vaccine. Both conserved end residues are part of each CDR3. The D gene is left open where the match is weak. Clone sizes are given selectively: once, few, many, or a class where the clone is expanded.

clone_size: once
j_call: TRBJ1-2
d_call: .
v_call: TRBV7-3
cdr3_nt: TGTGCCAGCAGCTTGGGGGCTAACTATGGCTACACCTTC
cdr3_aa: CASSLGANYGYTF

clone_size: .
j_call: TRBJ2-7
d_call: .
v_call: TRBV10-1
cdr3_nt: TGCGTCCTATGGGGAGTCTCAAATTACGAGCAGTACTTC
cdr3_aa: CVLWGVSNYEQYF

clone_size: .
j_call: TRBJ2-3
d_call: .
v_call: TRBV7-8
cdr3_nt: TGTGCCAGCAGCGTCGCAGATACGCAGTATTTT
cdr3_aa: CASSVADTQYF

clone_size: .
j_call: TRBJ1-4
d_call: .
v_call: TRBV18
cdr3_nt: TGTGCCAGCTCACCAGTCGGGACACCCGCAACTAATGAAAAACTGTTTTTT
cdr3_aa: CASSPVGTPATNEKLFF

clone_size: .
j_call: TRBJ2-7
d_call: .
v_call: TRBV28
cdr3_nt: TGTGCCAGCAGTTTCGGTTTGGTATACGAGCAGTACTTC
cdr3_aa: CASSFGLVYEQYF

clone_size: .
j_call: TRBJ2-1
d_call: TRBD2
v_call: TRBV2
cdr3_nt: TGTGCCAGCAGTCGGACTAGCGGGAGCATTAATGAGCAGTTCTTC
cdr3_aa: CASSRTSGSINEQFF

clone_size: .
j_call: TRBJ2-3
d_call: TRBD1
v_call: TRBV7-8
cdr3_nt: TGTGCCAGCAGCCGGACAGGGGGCCATAGCACAGATACGCAGTATTTT
cdr3_aa: CASSRTGGHSTDTQYF

clone_size: .
j_call: TRBJ2-7
d_call: .
v_call: TRBV6-1
cdr3_nt: TGTGCCAGCAGTGAACAGGGACTCTCCTACGAGCAGTACTTC
cdr3_aa: CASSEQGLSYEQYF

clone_size: .
j_call: TRBJ1-1
d_call: .
v_call: TRBV19
cdr3_nt: TGTGCCAGTAGTATATATAGGGGAATCACTGAAGCTTTCTTT
cdr3_aa: CASSIYRGITEAFF

clone_size: .
j_call: TRBJ1-2
d_call: .
v_call: TRBV15
cdr3_nt: TGTGCCACCAGCAAATCGGACAGAGAACCTAACTATGGCTACACCTTC
cdr3_aa: CATSKSDREPNYGYTF

clone_size: .
j_call: TRBJ1-2
d_call: TRBD1
v_call: TRBV20-1
cdr3_nt: TGCAGTGCGGGGGACAGGGTACTCTACACCTTC
cdr3_aa: CSAGDRVLYTF

clone_size: .
j_call: TRBJ2-1
d_call: TRBD1
v_call: TRBV7-3
cdr3_nt: TGTGCCAGCAGCCCCCAGACAGGGAGCAATGAGCAGTTCTTC
cdr3_aa: CASSPQTGSNEQFF

clone_size: .
j_call: TRBJ2-1
d_call: .
v_call: TRBV10-3
cdr3_nt: TGTGCCATCAGTGAGTCGGGAGGATCCTACAATGAGCAGTTCTTC
cdr3_aa: CAISESGGSYNEQFF

clone_size: .
j_call: TRBJ1-5
d_call: TRBD1
v_call: TRBV18
cdr3_nt: TGTGCCAGCTCACTGACAGGGGGGGCCAATCAGCCCCAGCATTTT
cdr3_aa: CASSLTGGANQPQHF

clone_size: .
j_call: TRBJ2-1
d_call: TRBD2
v_call: TRBV7-8
cdr3_nt: TGTGCCAGCAGCCCATATAGCGGGATCTCCTACAATGAGCAGTTCTTC
cdr3_aa: CASSPYSGISYNEQFF

clone_size: once
j_call: TRBJ1-2
d_call: .
v_call: TRBV2
cdr3_nt: TGTGCCAGCAGTGAAGAAGATGGCGACGAGAACTATGGCTACACCTTC
cdr3_aa: CASSEEDGDENYGYTF

clone_size: .
j_call: TRBJ2-1
d_call: .
v_call: TRBV11-3
cdr3_nt: TGTGCCAGCAGCTTAGCTGGGACATTCGGGGGTGAGCAGTTCTTC
cdr3_aa: CASSLAGTFGGEQFF